What follows are 18 T cell receptor beta chains derived from one specimen sequenced in a study of PD-1 blockade in classical Hodgkin lymphoma. Time point meaning: cycle 4 day 1 (C4D1), after five to seven weeks of nivolumab. After autologous stem cell transplantation all patients relapsed, and prior brentuximab vedotin exposure differed between cohorts. Method: immunoSEQ multiplex PCR; TCRdb's copy keeps in-frame clones and lacks some. The sample has over 50,000 clones; around nine tenths are singletons. Material: peripheral blood mononuclear cells (PBMCs), obtained before the fourth cycle of nivolumab. The receptor set was obtained from a human donor with classical Hodgkin lymphoma.

In nucleotides, the CDR3 is TGTGCCAGCAGTTTATCGCCTAGTTTCCATGAGCAGTTCTTC. It specifies CASSLSPSFHEQFF. V gene TRBV27 combines with J gene TRBJ2-1; no firm D call. The V gene lost 0 bases and the J gene lost 8 bases, with 11 bases spanning the gap. Germline CDR1 reads MNHEY; CDR2 reads SMNVEV (reference sequence). The CDR3 runs to 14 residues.

The chain has TRBV19 and TRBJ2-1, with 11 nucleotides matching TRBD2. Germline V CDR1 and CDR2: LNHDA, SQIVND (reference sequence). V lost 7 bases, J lost 2 bases, and 7 bases stayed unmatched. This CDR3 comprises 16 residues. CDR3 region: CASTEPGLAAYNEQFF. CDR3 in DNA: TGTGCCAGTACCGAACCGGGACTAGCGGCCTACAATGAGCAGTTCTTC.

The chain couples TRBV27 to TRBJ1-4; D not certain. CDR3 size: 13 residues. With 2 bases removed from V and 11 bases from J, the gap between germline ends came to 12 bases. Germline-derived CDR1 and CDR2 are MNHEY and SMNVEV (reference sequence). The CDR3 coding sequence is TGTGCCAGCAGTTTACCGGGCCCGGGGAAACTGTTTTTT. Translated, it gives CASSLPGPGKLFF.

The V and J genes are TRBV7-3 and TRBJ2-5; 16 bases fit TRBD2. The CDR3 is made up of 20 amino acids. The germline gives CDR1 SGHTA, CDR2 FQGTGA. The V and J ends lost 4 bases and 3 bases, in that order; junction bases with no gene match: 14. The CDR3 nucleotides read TGTGCCAGCAGCTCGCGACGAATTGGGACTAGCGGGGGGGCCGAAGAGACCCAGTACTTC. This codes for CASSSRRIGTSGGAEETQYF. Combining the CDR3 with reference TRBV7-3 and TRBJ2-5 gives the whole variable domain GAGVSQTPSNKVTEKGKYVELRCDPISGHTALYWYRQSLGQGPEFLIYFQGTGAADDSGLPNDRFFAVRPEGSVSTLKIQRTERGDSAVYLCASSSRRIGTSGGAEETQYFGPGTRLLVL.

The rearrangement uses TRBV28 and TRBJ2-7, with TRBD1 matching 8 bases. V lost 5 bases and J lost 5; bases outside the gene matches: 5. CDR3 length: 13 residues. Germline CDR1 reads MDHEN; CDR2 reads SYDVKM. CDR3 nucleotide sequence: TGTGCCAGCAGTGAGAGACAGGGGCACGAGCAGTACTTC. As protein: CASSERQGHEQYF.

As for this clone: At one boundary the junction diverges from the germline segment, which might be a read error. The gene calls are TRBV20-1 and TRBJ2-1; a weak D match, TRBD2 (6 bases). Germline V lookup: CDR1 DFQATT, CDR2 SNEGSKA (reference sequence). The CDR3 extends over 11 amino acids. The CDR3 nucleotides are TGCAGTGCTAGAGATCGAACGGGAGAGATCTTC. This sequence encodes CSARDRTGEIF.

The V call is TRBV9, the J call TRBJ2-3; D is perhaps TRBD2 (6 bases). The ends were cut back, 3 bases at V and 0 bases at J, with 8 bases in the middle. Germline-derived CDR1 and CDR2 are SGDLS and YYNGEE. This CDR3 spans 14 amino acids. CDR3 sequence reads: CASSGDWSTDTQYF. CDR3 coding DNA: TGTGCCAGCAGCGGGGACTGGAGCACAGATACGCAGTATTTT.

This clone has a single count. This chain uses TRBV28 with TRBJ2-3; 9 bases are a match to TRBD2. V shed 6 bases, J shed 0 bases, and the junction held 4 bases outside the gene matches. The CDR3 has 15 residues. Germline V gene data show CDR1 as MDHEN and CDR2 as SYDVKM. This chain's CDR3 is CASSSSGGSTDTQYF. The CDR3 DNA sequence: TGTGCCAGCAGCAGTAGCGGGGGAAGCACAGATACGCAGTATTTT.

This clone was recorded a few times. The chain joins TRBV7-9 to TRBJ2-7, with a weak D call TRBD2 (5 bases). This CDR3 region has 14 residues. Germline-derived CDR1 and CDR2 are SEHNR and FQNEAQ (reference sequence). V dropped 1 base and J dropped 5 bases, with 12 bases sitting between them. CDR3 in amino acids: CASSLETWRDEQYF. The CDR3 region has the DNA TGTGCCAGCAGCTTAGAGACCTGGCGGGACGAGCAGTACTTC.

This rearrangement joins TRBV7-8 to TRBJ1-4; D ambiguous. Trimming cost V 1 base and J 4 bases, with 10 bases left between them. This CDR3 is built from 15 residues. CDR1 and CDR2 from the germline V gene are SGHVS and FQNEAQ. The CDR3 nucleotides are TGTGCCAGCAGCTTAGTGGGCCAGGATAATGAAAAACTGTTTTTT. It specifies CASSLVGQDNEKLFF.

This rearrangement joins TRBV2 to TRBJ2-7; TRBD1 agrees at 8 bases. This CDR3 has 16 amino acids. Trimming cost V 2 bases and J 5 bases; bases outside gene matches: 11. From germline, CDR1 is SNHLY and CDR2 FYNNEI. The CDR3 loop reads CASSEYGTGGRNEQYF. CDR3 nucleotide sequence: TGTGCCAGCAGTGAATACGGGACAGGAGGTAGAAACGAGCAGTACTTC.

This sequence joins TRBV7-9 and TRBJ1-6; possibly TRBD1 for D (5 bases). The V end lost 0 bases, the J end lost 9 bases, and 6 bases lay between the germline ends. Germline CDR1 reads SEHNR; CDR2 reads FQNEAQ (reference sequence). This CDR3 is built from 13 residues. This CDR3 is CASSLAGTSPLHF. The CDR3 nucleotides read TGTGCCAGCAGCTTAGCAGGGACTTCACCCCTCCACTTT. Variable domain in full (rest from reference TRBV7-9 and TRBJ1-6): DTGVSQNPRHKITKRGQNVTFRCDPISEHNRLYWYRQTLGQGPEFLTYFQNEAQLEKSRLLSDRFSAERPKGSFSTLEIQRTEQGDSAMYLCASSLAGTSPLHFGNGTRLTVT.

The chain is built from TRBV18 and TRBJ2-7; TRBD1 agrees at 12 bases. The CDR3 loop spans 16 amino acids. Losses at the gene ends were 3 bases for V and 4 bases for J; bases not matched to a gene: 7. The V gene's germline CDR1 is KGHSH and CDR2 LQKENI. The CDR3 coding sequence is TGTGCCAGCTCACCGACCGGGACAGGGGGCATTTACGAGCAGTACTTC. It is translated as CASSPTGTGGIYEQYF.

V and J are TRBV9 and TRBJ1-1; D is uncertain. This CDR3 region has 13 residues. V was cut by 0 bases and J by 0 bases, with 3 bases left in between. CDR1 SGDLS and CDR2 YYNGEE come from the germline V gene. CDR3 nucleotides: TGTGCCAGCAGCGTAGAAGTGAACACTGAAGCTTTCTTT. This gives the protein CASSVEVNTEAFF.

Only one count was recorded for this clone. The chain joins TRBV29-1 to TRBJ2-7, with D perhaps given as TRBD1 or TRBD2 (5 bases each). The V gene's germline CDR1 is SQVTM and CDR2 ANQGSEA. Between the trimmed V and J ends, which lost 5 bases and 2 bases, there was a span of 13 bases. CDR3 size: 13 residues. The CDR3 loop is CSVRDGRPYEQYF. The CDR3 region has the DNA TGCAGCGTTAGGGACGGACGACCCTACGAGCAGTACTTC.

V is TRBV5-4 and J is TRBJ2-4; tentatively, D is TRBD2 (5 bases). The CDR3 has 17 amino acids. Per the germline V gene, CDR1 is SGHNT and CDR2 is YYREEE (reference sequence). V gave up 0 bases and J gave up 0 bases, with 13 bases separating them. The CDR3 loop is CASSLGSDLIAKNIQYF. The CDR3 DNA reads as TGTGCCAGCAGCTTGGGTAGCGACCTTATAGCCAAAAACATTCAGTACTTC.

The V call is TRBV11-3, the J call TRBJ2-1, with D perhaps matching TRBD2 (6 bases). V gave up 5 bases and J gave up 4 bases, with 18 bases separating them. This CDR3 contains 16 residues. Per germline, CDR1 SGHNT and CDR2 YENEEA. The CDR3, as DNA: TGTGCCAGCAGCCAAAAAGCTTTAGCGGAGTACAATGAGCAGTTCTTC. Its protein is CASSQKALAEYNEQFF.

The chain links TRBV11-2 to TRBJ2-7; D gene unclear. V gave up 5 bases and J gave up 5 bases, with 10 bases separating them. The CDR3 has 12 residues. Germline CDR1 SGHAT, CDR2 FQNNGV. The CDR3 nucleotides are TGTGCCAGCAGCCTACAGACGGACGAGCAGTACTTC. This gives the protein CASSLQTDEQYF.